This is a list of T cell receptor beta chains from one sample in a study of identical twins. TCRdb passed the 5' RACE reads through MiXCR, listing each CDR3 protein once. Among 200,000 to 250,000 distinct CDR3 sequences listed, under 12% were seen once. The material sequenced was memory T cells sorted from blood. Receptor source: a man aged 45-65 years in good health. Both conserved end residues are part of each CDR3. A D gene is named only where the DNA matches it firmly. Size tells how often a clone was seen (once, few, many) or the class of an expanded clone, and some rows leave it out.

size | J | V | D | CDR3 | DNA
few | TRBJ2-1 | TRBV12-3/TRBV12-4 | - | CASRLSGAGEQFF | TGTGCCAGCAGACTGTCCGGGGCGGGTGAGCAGTTCTTC
few | TRBJ2-7 | TRBV2 | TRBD1 | CASREGQVAYEQYF | TGTGCCAGCAGAGAAGGACAGGTCGCCTACGAGCAGTACTTC
- | TRBJ2-3 | TRBV29-1 | - | CSVEARLTDTQYF | TGCAGCGTTGAAGCTCGACTTACAGATACGCAGTATTTT
many | TRBJ2-1 | TRBV9 | - | CASSVDVGAYNEQFF | TGTGCCAGCAGCGTAGATGTGGGAGCCTACAATGAGCAGTTCTTC
few | TRBJ2-7 | TRBV20-1 | - | CSAIYILGPGQQYF | TGCAGTGCTATTTACATTCTCGGCCCCGGCCAGCAGTACTTC
- | TRBJ2-7 | TRBV20-1 | TRBD2 | CGTSGSYEQYF | TGCGGGACTAGCGGGAGTTACGAGCAGTACTTC
- | TRBJ2-5 | TRBV7-9 | TRBD2 | CASGGGAAQYF | TGTGCCAGTGGCGGGGGGGCAGCCCAGTACTTC
many | TRBJ2-7 | TRBV27 | - | CASRIHPSYEQYF | TGTGCCAGCAGGATTCACCCGAGCTACGAGCAGTACTTC
many | TRBJ1-3 | TRBV7-2 | - | CASSLRGGLSGNTIYF | TGTGCCAGCAGCTTAAGGGGAGGGCTCTCTGGAAACACCATATATTTT
- | TRBJ1-1 | TRBV6-1 | - | CASRRTENTEAFF | TGTGCCAGCAGAAGGACAGAGAACACTGAAGCTTTCTTT
few | TRBJ1-4 | TRBV12-3/TRBV12-4 | - | CASRSGGRSEKLFF | TGTGCCAGCAGGTCTGGGGGGAGGAGTGAAAAACTGTTTTTT
many | TRBJ1-2 | TRBV6-1 | - | CASRPGQALGYTF | TGTGCCAGCAGACCCGGCCAAGCCCTTGGCTACACCTTC
few | TRBJ1-5 | TRBV5-5 | - | CASSLDTRNQPQHF | TGTGCCAGCAGCTTGGACACCCGCAATCAGCCCCAGCATTTT
many | TRBJ1-1 | TRBV15 | - | CATSRSENTEAFF | TGTGCCACCAGCAGATCAGAGAACACTGAAGCTTTCTTT
few | TRBJ1-1 | TRBV10-3 | TRBD1 | CAISEGPGGNTEAFF | TGTGCCATCAGTGAGGGGCCAGGGGGTAACACTGAAGCTTTCTTT
- | TRBJ1-2 | TRBV7-2 | TRBD1 | CASSPRTGSYGYTF | TGTGCCAGCAGCCCTAGGACAGGTTCCTATGGCTACACCTTC
- | TRBJ1-4 | TRBV20-1 | TRBD1 | CSARDIQGGEKLFF | TGCAGTGCTAGAGATATCCAGGGGGGTGAAAAACTGTTTTTT
few | TRBJ1-5 | TRBV7-2 | - | CASSLAVGFSNQPQHF | TGTGCCAGCAGCTTAGCGGTAGGGTTCAGCAATCAGCCCCAGCATTTT
- | TRBJ1-3 | TRBV29-1 | TRBD1 | CSVGQGVSGNTIYF | TGCAGCGTGGGACAGGGGGTCTCTGGAAACACCATATATTTT
medium-sized | TRBJ2-3 | TRBV20-1 | TRBD2 | CSADVAGGTDTQYF | TGCAGTGCTGACGTAGCGGGGGGCACAGATACGCAGTATTTT
many | TRBJ2-5 | TRBV15 | - | CATSGQLHEQETQYF | TGTGCCACCAGCGGACAGCTTCATGAACAAGAGACCCAGTACTTC
- | TRBJ1-3 | TRBV18 | - | CASSRGLGPSGNTIYF | TGTGCCAGCTCACGGGGTTTGGGCCCCTCTGGAAACACCATATATTTT
- | TRBJ2-7 | TRBV7-2 | TRBD1 | CASSPGTAKQYF | TGTGCCAGCAGCCCGGGGACAGCTAAGCAGTACTTC
- | TRBJ2-3 | TRBV5-1 | - | CASSLGGGEDTQYF | TGCGCCAGCAGCTTGGGGGGAGGAGAGGATACGCAGTATTTT
few | TRBJ2-1 | TRBV28 | TRBD2 | CASSSPGGPATHEQFF | TGTGCCAGCAGTAGTCCGGGAGGGCCCGCTACTCATGAGCAGTTCTTC
- | TRBJ1-2 | TRBV4-1 | TRBD1 | CASSPRQGGYGYTF | TGCGCCAGCAGCCCAAGACAGGGCGGCTATGGCTACACCTTC
few | TRBJ1-6 | TRBV6-5 | TRBD1 | CASSYAGDRVNSPLHF | TGTGCCAGCAGTTACGCGGGGGACAGGGTTAATTCACCCCTCCACTTT
few | TRBJ1-3 | TRBV7-6 | TRBD1 | CASSGGLQGAGNTIYF | TGTGCCAGCAGCGGAGGGTTACAGGGGGCTGGAAACACCATATATTTT
many | TRBJ1-1 | TRBV20-1 | - | CSYIRDTGFMNTEAFF | TGCAGTTACATCCGGGACACAGGATTCATGAACACTGAAGCTTTCTTT
few | TRBJ2-1 | TRBV5-1 | TRBD1 | CASSSGSGTGSLNEQFF | TGCGCCAGCAGCTCAGGATCCGGGACAGGCTCCCTGAATGAGCAGTTCTTC
many | TRBJ2-7 | TRBV7-9 | - | CASSLSAGMNEQYF | TGTGCCAGCAGCTTATCTGCAGGAATGAACGAGCAGTACTTC
many | TRBJ1-1 | TRBV5-1 | - | CASSLKGEAMNTEAFF | TGCGCCAGCAGCTTAAAAGGGGAGGCTATGAACACTGAAGCTTTCTTT
many | TRBJ1-5 | TRBV5-5 | - | CASSYFGGEVNQPQHF | TGTGCCAGCAGTTATTTTGGGGGCGAGGTGAATCAGCCCCAGCATTTT
few | TRBJ2-7 | TRBV20-1 | TRBD2 | CSARDRGGVMTYEQYF | TGCAGTGCTAGAGATCGGGGGGGGGTTATGACTTACGAGCAGTACTTC
- | TRBJ2-7 | TRBV10-3 | - | CAISVRTDSYEQYF | TGTGCCATCAGTGTGCGGACTGACTCCTACGAGCAGTACTTC
few | TRBJ2-5 | TRBV5-1 | - | CASHTGGEETQYF | TGCGCCAGCCACACAGGGGGGGAAGAGACCCAGTACTTC
many | TRBJ2-3 | TRBV5-6 | TRBD2 | CASSPAGADTQYF | TGTGCCAGCAGCCCCGCGGGGGCAGATACGCAGTATTTT
many | TRBJ1-1 | TRBV5-1 | - | CASSLGAAEAFF | TGCGCCAGCAGCTTGGGGGCCGCTGAAGCTTTCTTT
few | TRBJ1-1 | TRBV2 | TRBD1 | CASSGRGTGAEAFF | TGTGCCAGCAGTGGCCGAGGGACAGGTGCTGAAGCTTTCTTT
few | TRBJ2-5 | TRBV5-5 | TRBD2 | CASSFSGGRETQYF | TGTGCCAGCAGTTTTAGCGGGGGACGTGAGACCCAGTACTTC
many | TRBJ2-7 | TRBV7-2 | TRBD2 | CASSLASGGISYEQYF | TGTGCCAGCAGCTTAGCTAGCGGGGGCATCTCCTACGAGCAGTACTTC
many | TRBJ2-1 | TRBV5-4 | TRBD2 | CASSPRTSVEQFF | TGTGCCAGCAGCCCGAGGACTAGCGTCGAGCAGTTCTTC
- | TRBJ1-5 | TRBV12-3/TRBV12-4 | TRBD1 | CASSDRVNQPQHF | TGTGCCAGCAGTGACAGGGTCAATCAGCCCCAGCATTTT